These 5 T cell receptor beta chains came from one sample sequenced in a study of shared clonotypes between healthy human individuals. Measured with immunoSEQ multiplex PCR; TCRdb has only the in-frame clones, and not every one. The data hold some 1 million clones, with more than 60% observed a single time. The sample was memory CD4+ T cells sorted from blood. Subset: CD45RA-negative fraction. Receptors were obtained from a man aged 18 to 29 in good health.

Comment on this clone: Other DNA sequences in the sample encode the same CDR3. The V call is TRBV9, the J call TRBJ2-3, with D hard to call. CDR3 length: 14 amino acids. Germline values: CDR1 SGDLS, CDR2 YYNGEE. The V gene lost 0 bases and the J gene lost 4 bases, with 9 bases spanning the gap. In DNA, the CDR3 is TGTGCCAGCAGCGTAGTTTCCCAGGCAGATACGCAGTATTTT. Residues: CASSVVSQADTQYF.

To note about this clone: The sample contains more than one DNA sequence encoding this CDR3. This rearrangement joins TRBV6-1 to TRBJ2-7; D gene uncertain. The CDR3 is made up of 13 amino acids. V lost 2 bases to trimming and J lost 3 bases, with 8 bases between them. Germline V CDR1 and CDR2: MNHNS, SASEGT. The CDR3, as DNA: TGTGCCAGCAGTGAACCTGGGATCTACGAGCAGTACTTC. Amino acids: CASSEPGIYEQYF.

V usage is TRBV10-3 and J usage is TRBJ2-7; 14 bases agree with TRBD2. CDR3 length: 15 amino acids. The trim removed 6 bases at V and 6 bases at J, leaving 7 bases unmatched. Germline CDR1 and CDR2: ENHRY and SYGVKD. As DNA, the CDR3 is TGTGCCATCAGCACCGGGACTAGCGGGAGTAGCGAGCAGTACTTC. The encoded protein is CAISTGTSGSSEQYF.

V gene TRBV5-4 combines with J gene TRBJ2-5, with 10 bases aligning to TRBD2. The germline gives CDR1 SGHNT, CDR2 YYREEE (reference sequence). With V trimmed by 3 bases and J by 5 bases, 10 bases remained unmatched. CDR3 length: 16 amino acids. The CDR3 DNA is TGTGCCAGCAGCTCAAAGCGGGGGGGAGGAGGGGAGACCCAGTACTTC. Translated, it gives CASSSKRGGGGETQYF.

This clone was observed a handful of times. The V call is TRBV6-5, the J call TRBJ2-1; D possibly corresponds to TRBD2 (6 bases). V lost 8 bases and J lost 9, with 14 bases in between. The CDR3 totals 12 residues. CDR1 and CDR2 from the germline V gene are MNHEY and SVGAGI. The CDR3 DNA is TGTGCCAGCTGGGACTTTTTCAGTGAGCAGTTCTTC. Protein: CASWDFFSEQFF.